Each of the 27 T cell receptor beta chains below was sequenced from the same sample in a study of OX40 agonist ivuxolimab in advanced cancers. Library prep was done by the immunoSEQ multiplex PCR assay. Entries here come from immuneACCESS through TCRdb and include only in-frame sequences with V and J called. Some clones fail to appear in such tables; in the studies checked, an unresolved V gene covers under half of the shortfall, and the cause of the remainder is unknown. This sample comprises almost 50,000 clones, roughly four fifths of them detected only once. Approximately 1.6% of the sample rests with the top ten. The sequenced sample was CD4+ or CD8+ T cells sorted from blood, obtained in a trial of the OX40 agonist ivuxolimab. These TCRs come from an adult with an advanced solid tumor such as melanoma, head and neck, liver or kidney cancer.

This chain joins TRBV10-3 and TRBJ1-1; D not resolved. Looked up from germline, CDR1 is ENHRY and CDR2 is SYGVKD. The CDR3 spans 13 residues. V was trimmed by 10 bases and J by 0 bases, leaving 12 bases between them. In nucleotides, the CDR3 is TGTGCCACCCTGCCTTCCATGAACACTGAAGCTTTCTTT. Translated: CATLPSMNTEAFF.

This clone was detected only once. The chain recombines TRBV18 with TRBJ2-7; D is possibly TRBD1 (5 bases). Trimming took 5 bases from V and 0 from J, leaving 14 bases between them. Germline V gives CDR1 KGHSH, CDR2 LQKENI. This CDR3 spans 15 amino acids. DNA for the CDR3: TGTGCCAGCTCAAATCAGGGTGGGAACTCCTACGAGCAGTACTTC. Amino acid sequence: CASSNQGGNSYEQYF. Combining the CDR3 with reference TRBV18 and TRBJ2-7 gives the whole variable domain NAGVMQNPRHLVRRRGQEARLRCSPMKGHSHVYWYRQLPEEGLKFMVYLQKENIIDESGMPKERFSAEFPKEGPSILRIQQVVRGDSAAYFCASSNQGGNSYEQYFGPGTRLTVT.

This clone was counted a few times. The junction and the germline gene differ at one end; a read error may be behind it. The CDR3 nucleotides read TGTGCCAGCAGCGAAGGGAGCGATCAGCCCCAGCATTTT. Residues: CASSEGSDQPQHF. This chain connects TRBV2 to TRBJ1-5; unclear D gene. In germline, CDR1 is SNHLY, CDR2 FYNNEI. The CDR3 consists of 13 residues.

J is TRBJ2-7 and V is TRBV18; D not resolved. Trimming stripped 2 bases from V and 6 bases from J, with 14 bases between. Germline V gives CDR1 KGHSH, CDR2 LQKENI. The CDR3 extends over 14 amino acids. In DNA, the CDR3 is TGTGCCAGCTCACCAATCGGGCAAGAAAGCGAGCAGTACTTC. Protein: CASSPIGQESEQYF.

This chain uses TRBV4-3 with TRBJ1-4; 8 nucleotides match TRBD1. In germline, CDR1 is LGHNA, CDR2 YSLEER. CDR3 length: 15 residues. Trimming cost V 3 bases and J 7 bases; bases outside gene matches: 7. CDR3 protein: CASSQATGGFEKLFF. CDR3 DNA: TGCGCCAGCAGCCAGGCTACAGGGGGGTTTGAAAAACTGTTTTTT.

The V and J genes are TRBV27 and TRBJ2-7; either TRBD1 or TRBD2 may fit D (5 bases each). From germline, CDR1 is MNHEY and CDR2 SMNVEV (reference sequence). V was clipped by 9 bases and J by 7 bases, with 25 bases between them. CDR3 length: 15 residues. The CDR3 region is CASPSSSGTAAEQYF. For the CDR3, the DNA is TGTGCCAGTCCCTCTTCATCCGGGACGGCTGCGGAGCAGTACTTC.

J is TRBJ1-3 and V is TRBV5-1; weak D call: TRBD1 (6 bases). V was clipped by 5 bases and J by 0 bases, with 15 bases between them. The germline CDR1 and CDR2 sequences are SGHRS and YFSETQ. The CDR3 loop spans 16 amino acids. Here the CDR3 reads CASSSGATFSGNTIYF. The DNA for the CDR3 is TGCGCCAGCAGTTCAGGGGCTACCTTCTCTGGAAACACCATATATTTT.

V gene TRBV5-1 combines with J gene TRBJ2-7; TRBD2 aligns across 11 bases. The CDR3 totals 15 residues. Germline trimming cut 4 bases from V and 5 bases from J; bases unmatched to any gene: 8. Germline-derived CDR1 and CDR2 are SGHRS and YFSETQ. CDR3 region: CASSPSSGRSNEQYF. The CDR3, as DNA: TGCGCCAGCAGCCCCTCTAGCGGGAGGTCTAACGAGCAGTACTTC.

CDR3 nucleotides: TGCAGTGCGAGGGAGGGCAATGAGCAGTTCTTC. Translating gives CSAREGNEQFF. This chain uses TRBV20-1 with TRBJ2-1; TRBD2 matches 7 bases. This CDR3 is 11 amino acids long. Germline CDR1 and CDR2: DFQATT and SNEGSKA (reference sequence). V lost 6 bases and J lost 6; bases outside the gene matches: 2.

Comments on this clone: The same CDR3 can be traced to other DNA sequences in this sample. The chain links TRBV6-5 to TRBJ2-3; D is perhaps TRBD2 (5 bases). Deletions cut 6 bases from V and 4 bases from J, with 14 bases between. The CDR3 covers 14 residues. Germline V gene sequence: CDR1 MNHEY, CDR2 SVGAGI. The CDR3, as DNA: TGTGCCAGCAGACCCGGCCAGGAGGCAGATACGCAGTATTTT. It yields the protein CASRPGQEADTQYF.

The chain combines TRBV11-1 with TRBJ2-5, with 9 bases lining up with TRBD1. CDR3 length: 14 amino acids. Germline V lookup: CDR1 SGHAT, CDR2 FQDESV (reference sequence). V was pared by 3 bases and J by 6 bases, with 5 bases of the junction left unmatched. The CDR3 nucleotides are TGTGCCAGCAGCTTGGACAGGGGTTTGAAGACCCAGTACTTC. It yields the protein CASSLDRGLKTQYF.

This chain connects TRBV19 to TRBJ2-3; 9 nucleotides align to TRBD2. Germline V gene sequence: CDR1 LNHDA, CDR2 SQIVND (reference sequence). With V trimmed by 11 bases and J by 1 base, 13 bases remained unmatched. The CDR3 covers 16 residues. CDR3 protein: CASRSPAGGGTDTQYF. The CDR3 DNA follows: TGTGCCTCCCGTAGCCCGGCGGGGGGGGGCACAGATACGCAGTATTTT.

V gene TRBV7-2 combines with J gene TRBJ2-1; either TRBD1 or TRBD2 may supply D (5 bases each). V lost 1 base, J lost 10 bases, and 17 bases lay in between. This CDR3 is built from 15 residues. The germline V gene has CDR1 SGHTA and CDR2 FQGNSA. The CDR3 region is CASSLVDGDPIEQFF. In DNA, the CDR3 is TGTGCCAGCAGCTTAGTGGATGGGGACCCCATAGAGCAGTTCTTC.

Turning to this clone: Within the sample, other DNA sequences also encode this same CDR3. V gene TRBV7-8 combines with J gene TRBJ2-3; 9 bases are a match to TRBD2. The V and J ends lost 3 bases and 5 bases, in that order; junction bases with no gene match: 6. Germline V gives CDR1 SGHVS, CDR2 FQNEAQ. This CDR3 contains 15 residues. The CDR3 is CASSFGAGGEDTQYF. The CDR3 DNA is TGTGCCAGCAGCTTTGGCGCGGGAGGGGAAGATACGCAGTATTTT.

V usage is TRBV4-3 and J usage is TRBJ2-1; possible D gene TRBD2, 5 bases. V lost 1 base and J 15 bases, leaving 13 bases between the germline ends. Germline CDR1 is LGHNA and CDR2 is YSLEER. The CDR3 is 12 residues long. The CDR3 DNA follows: TGCGCCAGCAGCCAAGGTAACGGGAACCTGTTCTTC. As protein: CASSQGNGNLFF.

The V call is TRBV29-1, the J call TRBJ1-2; D gene uncertain. This CDR3 comprises 15 residues. CDR1 and CDR2 from the germline V gene are SQVTM and ANQGSEA. Trimming pared 0 bases from V and 7 bases from J, leaving 18 bases between. CDR3 nucleotide sequence: TGCAGCGTTGAAGAGAGTGCAAAGGGTTTCTTTGGCTACACCTTC. Translated: CSVEESAKGFFGYTF.

The rearrangement joins TRBV7-2 to TRBJ2-1, with TRBD2 matching 7 bases. The CDR3 contains 17 residues. After removal of 0 bases from V and 0 bases from J, the junction contained 5 bases not matched to a gene. CDR1 and CDR2 (germline): SGHTA, FQGNSA. The CDR3 nucleotides are TGTGCCAGCAGCTTAGCCATCGGGGGGAGCTCCTACAATGAGCAGTTCTTC. Its protein product is CASSLAIGGSSYNEQFF.

The sample holds a few counts of this clone. The chain uses TRBV28 and TRBJ1-3; D is unresolved. This CDR3 spans 13 amino acids. Looked up from germline, CDR1 is MDHEN and CDR2 is SYDVKM. Between the trimmed V and J ends, which lost 6 bases and 0 bases, there was a span of 6 bases. The CDR3 nucleotides read TGTGCCAGCAGGGAACACTCTGGAAACACCATATATTTT. Residues: CASREHSGNTIYF.

The rearrangement links TRBV7-2 to TRBJ1-3; no definite D call. The V and J ends lost 1 base and 2 bases respectively, with 6 bases between them. The CDR3 contains 14 residues. Germline-derived CDR1 and CDR2 are SGHTA and FQGNSA. The CDR3 region has the DNA TGTGCCAGCAGCTTAGGGGGTGCTGGAAACACCATATATTTT. Translating gives CASSLGGAGNTIYF.

V and J are TRBV5-4 and TRBJ2-5, with TRBD1 as a possible D gene (5 bases). Germline values: CDR1 SGHNT, CDR2 YYREEE (reference sequence). V shed 4 bases and J shed 3 bases, with 10 bases lying between them. This CDR3 contains 13 residues. The CDR3 region has the DNA TGTGCCAGCAGCAAGACAGAAAAAGAGACCCAGTACTTC. This encodes CASSKTEKETQYF.

CDR3 protein: CASSVATSVTGELFF. The CDR3 DNA is TGTGCCAGCAGCGTAGCGACTAGCGTAACCGGGGAGCTGTTTTTT. J is TRBJ2-2 and V is TRBV9; 8 bases line up with TRBD2. The CDR3 consists of 15 residues. Unmatched junction bases numbered 3, after V lost 0 bases and J lost 5 bases. The V gene's germline CDR1 is SGDLS and CDR2 YYNGEE.

The J gene is TRBJ1-3, the V gene TRBV21-1; the D call of TRBD1 is as the table states it, not checked on the DNA. TRBV21-1 is a listed pseudogene. The CDR3 is 15 residues long. CDR3 bases: TGTGCCAGCAGCAAAGGACAGGGAAGAGGAAACACCATATATTTT. Amino acids: CASSKGQGRGNTIYF.

The chain combines TRBV5-1 with TRBJ1-1; D not certain. Germline CDR1 and CDR2: SGHRS and YFSETQ. Trimming took off 1 base at V and 0 bases at J, with 13 bases between the two ends. This CDR3 is built from 16 residues. The CDR3 region has the DNA TGCGCCAGCAGCTTGCTAAGTTTAGTGATGAACACTGAAGCTTTCTTT. This codes for CASSLLSLVMNTEAFF. Complete variable domain (other parts from reference TRBV5-1 and TRBJ1-1): KAGVTQTPRYLIKTRGQQVTLSCSPISGHRSVSWYQQTPGQGLQFLFEYFSETQRNKGNFPGRFSGRQFSNSRSEMNVSTLELGDSALYLCASSLLSLVMNTEAFFGQGTRLTVV.

The rearrangement joins TRBV28 to TRBJ1-1; D is perhaps TRBD1 (6 bases). Trimming left V 6 bases short and J 11 bases short, with 19 bases between. Germline CDR1 reads MDHEN; CDR2 reads SYDVKM. This CDR3 has 13 residues. The CDR3 spells CASSAGVQAYAFF. The CDR3 nucleotides read TGTGCCAGCAGCGCAGGGGTGCAGGCGTATGCTTTCTTT.

The gene calls are TRBV4-3 and TRBJ2-7; no clear D gene. Per germline, CDR1 LGHNA and CDR2 YSLEER. The CDR3 extends over 14 amino acids. V gave up 0 bases and J gave up 2 bases, with 8 bases separating them. CDR3: CASSQDLGTYEQYF. The CDR3 nucleotides are TGCGCCAGCAGCCAAGACTTAGGGACCTACGAGCAGTACTTC.

As regards this clone: The limits of the CDR3 on the DNA are not certain, so only TCRdb's listed CDR3 is given. This rearrangement joins TRBV21-1 to TRBJ2-7; the table names TRBD1, a call not compared with the DNA. TRBV21-1 is deemed a pseudogene. A total of 17 residues make up the CDR3, ends included. CDR3 sequence reads: CASSKWGTGASSYEQYF.

The V gene is TRBV7-2, the J gene TRBJ1-5; D gene ambiguous. The CDR3 extends over 14 amino acids. V was clipped by 3 bases and J by 4 bases, with 10 bases between them. Germline V gives CDR1 SGHTA, CDR2 FQGNSA. CDR3 region: CASSFAGANQPQHF. The CDR3 coding sequence is TGTGCCAGCAGCTTCGCAGGCGCTAATCAGCCCCAGCATTTT.